This TCR beta chain was observed in a study of T cell clones after liver transplantation. On the study more broadly: Pre-transplant mixed lymphocyte reactions yielded third-party-reactive TCRbeta sequences as comparators for graft-donor-reactive sequences.

In its sample, this clone was seen a few times. Germline V gives CDR1 MNHNS, CDR2 SASEGT. The length of the CDR3 is 15 residues. Trimming removed 4 bases from V and 2 bases from J, with 13 bases in between. TCRdb's copy holds only in-frame clones and misses some; the assay was immunoSEQ multiplex PCR. The sample consists of about 51,000 clones, roughly 71% of them appearing once. The sequence was collected from a human patient who received a liver transplant. Some T cells here may be from the graft donor. V gene TRBV6-1 combines with J gene TRBJ2-3, with D possibly TRBD1 on 5 matching bases. The sequences come from CD4+ T cells from blood, collected approximately 54 months after liver transplant. The CDR3 here is CASSAGRAYTDTQYF. CDR3 nucleotide sequence: TGTGCCAGCAGTGCTGGCAGGGCGTACACAGATACGCAGTATTTT.